This paragraph covers one T cell receptor beta chain sequence. Its antigen is currently unknown. The germline gives CDR1 SQVTM, CDR2 ANQGSEA. The CDR3 loop spans 12 amino acids. The trim removed 4 bases at V and 5 bases at J, leaving 3 bases unmatched. The data belong to a study of T cell responses to AZD1222 COVID-19 vaccine. The study pooled second doses at about 4 or about 12 weeks. Clones were sequenced by immunoSEQ multiplex PCR, and TCRdb holds only the in-frame ones, with some missing. The repertoire holds some 100,000 clones, with 88% as singletons. Study findings and constraints: Baseline serology detected seropositivity in only a handful of AZD1222 recipients. White British people made up most donors, females outnumbered males, and clonal diversity was possibly underestimated. Increases in Spike-specific TCR breadth and depth were seen after two AZD1222 doses.

The specimen comprised peripheral blood, sampled 28 days after the second AZD1222 dose. The TCR originated in an adult who received the AZD1222 COVID-19 vaccine. V gene TRBV29-1 combines with J gene TRBJ2-7; the match to TRBD1 covers 9 bases. Here the CDR3 DNA reads TGCAGCGTTGGACGGACAGGGGACGAGCAGTACTTC. This codes for CSVGRTGDEQYF.